This is a list of T cell receptor beta chains from one sample in a study of patients and donors after allogeneic stem cell transplantation. One entry per CDR3 protein results from TCRdb running MiXCR on the RT-PCR reads. The sample yields about 110,000 distinct CDR3 sequences, roughly 35% seen once. The sequencing sample was made of blood, either unsorted or a sorted T cell fraction (not recorded which). The source of these receptors is a human donor who was either an allogeneic HSCT recipient or a stem cell or donor lymphocyte infusion donor (not recorded which). It is not recorded whose cells these are; they may come from a transplant donor. CDR3s include the opening cysteine and the closing phenylalanine or tryptophan. Fields, in order: CDR3 protein, V gene, clone size. A clone size is listed for some rows: how often the clone was seen (once, few, many), or a class if it is expanded.

CASSLARVRERPYNEQFF TRBV7-8 .
CGSGPLNTEAFF TRBV28 once
CASSATSGIQETQYF TRBV9 .
CASSPDREGGYTF TRBV11-2 few
CASTRRSLNTGELFF TRBV6-5 .
CAPHLGGRKADTQYF TRBV10-3 few
CASSFGEDPNEKLFF TRBV7-9 .
CSGLGTRYTDTQYF TRBV20-1 .
CASRELADNNEQFF TRBV5-1 .
CAISPAGGPDTQYF TRBV10-3 few
CATSDFLPGPPYEQYF TRBV24-1 .
CAIRRDRGNTEAFF TRBV10-3 few
CASSPGLAGSTDTQYF TRBV7-2 few
CASSPRVDNYEQYF TRBV9 few
CAWRPGTSGAGELFF TRBV30 .
CSARAFGQGDVQPQHF TRBV20-1 .
CSVGLYQTHNEQFF TRBV29-1 few
CASSYGTANSPLHF TRBV6-5 few
CASSKRHTSNTGELFF TRBV6-5 .
CASSRSGRGFLVEQFF TRBV19 once
CASSLAGRVYNEQFF TRBV6-5 few
CSATRGEGTGNTIYF TRBV20-1 few
CASSLMGLRRTDTQYF TRBV12-3/TRBV12-4 .
CASNRGGNNEQFF TRBV5-1 .
CSARDGTEAFF TRBV20-1 few
CASSGYPLRSYGYTF TRBV6-2/TRBV6-3 few
CAISESSRGGAKNIQYF TRBV10-3 .
CASRPNVNYGYTF TRBV5-1 .
CSVTDRVNTEAFF TRBV29-1 .
CASSPQGIQPQHF TRBV12-3/TRBV12-4 .
CASSSDRLSYEQYF TRBV7-9 few
CASSLRSNTGELFF TRBV7-9 .
CASSPIILRQGYYEQYF TRBV12-3/TRBV12-4 .
CASSLEPTRDREGGYTF TRBV7-9 few
CSARESFLRAYGYTF TRBV20-1 .
CASSPRSDNEQFF TRBV14 .